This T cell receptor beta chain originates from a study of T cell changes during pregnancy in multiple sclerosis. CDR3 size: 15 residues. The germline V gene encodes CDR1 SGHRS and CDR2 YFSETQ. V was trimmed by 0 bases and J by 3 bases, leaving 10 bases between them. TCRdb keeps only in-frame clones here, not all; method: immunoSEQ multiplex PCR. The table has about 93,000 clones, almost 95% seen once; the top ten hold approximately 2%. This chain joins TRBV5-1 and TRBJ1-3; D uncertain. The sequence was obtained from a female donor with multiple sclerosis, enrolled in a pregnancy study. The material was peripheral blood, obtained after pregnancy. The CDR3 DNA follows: TGCGCCAGCAGCTTGGAGGGAGCTCTTGGAAACACCATATATTTT. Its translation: CASSLEGALGNTIYF.